These 27 T cell receptor beta chains were sequenced from one sample in a study of blood T cell repertoires in COVID-19. Only in-frame clones appear in the TCRdb table, and some are missing; sequencing was by immunoSEQ multiplex PCR. This repertoire shows 300,000 or so clones, about nine tenths found once; its top ten account for about 4%. Sample: peripheral blood. The receptors come from a woman aged 40 to 50 with acute or convalescent COVID-19.

This chain uses TRBV5-1 with TRBJ1-1, with D possibly TRBD1 on 5 matching bases. Germline V CDR1 and CDR2: SGHRS, YFSETQ. This CDR3 is built from 13 residues. V was cut by 7 bases and J by 1 base, with 11 bases left in between. CDR3 nucleotide sequence: TGCGCCAGCGCACAGGCCCCGAACACTGAAGCTTTCTTT. Its translation is CASAQAPNTEAFF. Full variable domain (rest looked up from reference TRBV5-1 and TRBJ1-1): KAGVTQTPRYLIKTRGQQVTLSCSPISGHRSVSWYQQTPGQGLQFLFEYFSETQRNKGNFPGRFSGRQFSNSRSEMNVSTLELGDSALYLCASAQAPNTEAFFGQGTRLTVV.

The chain carries TRBV6-5 and TRBJ1-6; 8 bases match TRBD1. The CDR3 runs to 15 residues. CDR1 and CDR2 from the germline V gene are MNHEY and SVGAGI. Trimming at V came to 5 bases and at J to 8 bases, leaving 8 bases not matched to a gene. The CDR3 bases are TGTGCCAGCAGTCCCGGGACAGGTTCTCATTCACCCCTCCACTTT. This encodes CASSPGTGSHSPLHF.

The count of this clone is one. The chain uses TRBV6-6 and TRBJ2-7, with 9 bases matching TRBD1. Trimming removed 5 bases from V and 5 bases from J; junction bases left unmatched: 7. Germline lookup yields CDR1 MNHNY and CDR2 SVGAGI (reference sequence). The CDR3 sequence is 14 residues long. The CDR3 DNA reads TGTGCCAGCAGTCCCGGGACAGGGCGAGACGAGCAGTACGTC. As protein: CASSPGTGRDEQYV.

The chain employs TRBV3-1 (or the pseudogene TRBV3-2) and TRBJ1-2; unclear D gene. Germline V gives CDR1 LGHDT, CDR2 YNNKEL (reference sequence). There are 13 residues in the CDR3. V was shortened by 1 base and J by 6 bases, with 9 bases between the two germline ends. The CDR3 DNA follows: TGTGCCAGCAGCCAAGGGTTTAGTGATGGCTACACCTTC. Translating gives CASSQGFSDGYTF.

V is TRBV5-1 and J is TRBJ2-5; D call uncertain. The V gene's germline CDR1 is SGHRS and CDR2 YFSETQ. Trimming pared 4 bases from V and 1 base from J, leaving 17 bases between. CDR3 length equals 16 residues. The CDR3 loop is CASSPVRSGSQETQYF. CDR3 bases: TGCGCCAGCAGCCCCGTTAGGTCCGGGTCCCAAGAGACCCAGTACTTC.

This clone occurred a few times. The genes are TRBV28 and TRBJ1-1, with D tentatively TRBD1 (6 bases). Trimming pared 0 bases from V and 1 base from J, leaving 6 bases between. Germline V CDR1 and CDR2: MDHEN, SYDVKM. The CDR3 is 14 amino acids. CDR3 in amino acids: CASSLWGQNTEAFF. The CDR3 nucleotides read TGTGCCAGCAGTTTATGGGGACAGAACACTGAAGCTTTCTTT. The variable domain in full, completed from reference TRBV28 and TRBJ1-1, reads DVKVTQSSRYLVKRTGEKVFLECVQDMDHENMFWYRQDPGLGLRLIYFSYDVKMKEKGDIPEGYSVSREKKERFSLILESASTNQTSMYLCASSLWGQNTEAFFGQGTRLTVV.

This chain joins TRBV5-5 and TRBJ2-7; 7 bases are shared with TRBD2. CDR3 length: 15 residues. The J segment lost 0 bases and the V segment lost 4 bases, leaving 7 bases of the junction unmatched. CDR1 and CDR2 from the germline V gene are SGHKS and YYEKEE (reference sequence). This CDR3 reads CASSTTSTSSYEQYV. The CDR3 DNA reads as TGTGCCAGCAGCACGACTAGCACCAGCTCCTACGAGCAGTACGTC.

The rearrangement joins TRBV5-4 to TRBJ1-4, with 9 bases identical to TRBD1. J lost 4 bases, V lost 4 bases, and 8 bases had no gene match. CDR1 and CDR2 from the germline V gene are SGHNT and YYREEE (reference sequence). The CDR3 contains 16 residues. This CDR3 is CASSPGTGLINEKLFF. CDR3 nucleotide sequence: TGTGCCAGCAGCCCCGGGACAGGGTTGATTAATGAAAAACTGTTTTTT.

The rearrangement uses TRBV9 and TRBJ1-6; D remains ambiguous. The CDR3 spans 17 residues. Looked up from germline, CDR1 is SGDLS and CDR2 is YYNGEE. Trimming left V 0 bases short and J 0 bases short, with 10 bases between. The CDR3 reads CASSVGELVSYNSPLHF. The CDR3 region has the DNA TGTGCCAGCAGCGTAGGAGAGTTAGTCTCCTATAATTCACCCCTCCACTTT.

V and J are TRBV9 and TRBJ1-3, with 8 bases identical to TRBD1. Germline V gene data show CDR1 as SGDLS and CDR2 as YYNGEE. This CDR3 is built from 14 residues. The ends lost 4 bases at V and 8 bases at J; junction bases unmatched: 8. In DNA, the CDR3 is TGTGCCAGCAGCTTACAGGGGGTCCTGGACACCATATATTTT. It translates to CASSLQGVLDTIYF.

The V gene is TRBV6-1, the J gene TRBJ2-7; 9 bases fit TRBD2. The CDR3 loop spans 14 amino acids. V lost 0 bases, J lost 7 bases, and 4 bases stayed unmatched. Germline CDR1 is MNHNS and CDR2 is SASEGT. The CDR3 spells CASSEASGGLEQYV. CDR3 DNA: TGTGCCAGCAGTGAAGCTAGCGGGGGTCTAGAGCAGTACGTC.

J is TRBJ2-1 and V is TRBV27, with TRBD2 identical over 10 bases. Germline V gene data show CDR1 as MNHEY and CDR2 as SMNVEV (reference sequence). Trimming removed 6 bases from V and 6 bases from J; junction bases left unmatched: 8. CDR3 length: 15 amino acids. The CDR3 sequence is CASRLSGGKANEQFF. The CDR3 DNA reads as TGTGCCAGCAGACTTAGCGGGGGGAAAGCCAATGAGCAGTTCTTC.

This chain links TRBV5-1 with TRBJ1-4; no firm D call. The V end lost 1 base, the J end lost 8 bases, and 9 bases lay between the germline ends. The CDR3 is 13 amino acids. The germline V gene has CDR1 SGHRS and CDR2 YFSETQ. The CDR3 loop reads CASSLSEGEKLFF. CDR3 DNA sequence: TGCGCCAGCAGCTTGTCCGAGGGAGAAAAACTGTTTTTT.

The chain joins TRBV19 to TRBJ1-3; a possible D gene is TRBD1 (5 bases). CDR3 length equals 16 residues. The germline V gene encodes CDR1 LNHDA and CDR2 SQIVND (reference sequence). The V end was cut by 10 bases, the J end by 2 bases, with 21 bases between. For the CDR3, the DNA is TGTGCCACCTCAGTCTGGGCACAGGCGGCTGGAAACACCATATATTTT. Protein: CATSVWAQAAGNTIYF.

The chain couples TRBV5-1 to TRBJ1-5, with D tentatively TRBD1 (5 bases). Trimming cost V 0 bases and J 0 bases, with 7 bases left between them. The CDR3 is 15 amino acids. Germline loops: CDR1 SGHRS, CDR2 YFSETQ. The CDR3: CASSLAGYSNQPQHF. In DNA, the CDR3 is TGCGCCAGCAGCTTGGCAGGGTATAGCAATCAGCCCCAGCATTTT.

The chain is built from TRBV11-2 and TRBJ1-6; the D gene is possibly TRBD1 (5 bases). The V end lost 0 bases, the J end lost 6 bases, and 9 bases lay between the germline ends. This CDR3 is 15 amino acids long. From germline, CDR1 is SGHAT and CDR2 FQNNGV. The CDR3 DNA reads TGTGCCAGCAGCTTAGATGGGGGGTCTAATTCACCCCTCCACTTT. Translation: CASSLDGGSNSPLHF.

V is TRBV5-1 and J is TRBJ2-7; 9 bases align to TRBD1. Germline CDR1 and CDR2: SGHRS and YFSETQ. The CDR3 contains 16 residues. The J segment lost 2 bases and the V segment lost 0 bases, leaving 6 bases of the junction unmatched. This CDR3 reads CASSLAPGQGPYEQYV. For the CDR3, the DNA is TGCGCCAGCAGCTTGGCCCCGGGACAGGGCCCCTACGAGCAGTACGTC.

This clone has just one count. CDR3 coding DNA: TGTGCCAGCAGCTACAAGTCGGGCTACACCTTC. As protein: CASSYKSGYTF. V and J are TRBV5-6 and TRBJ1-2; no definite D call. The CDR3 is made up of 11 amino acids. Germline V gene data show CDR1 as SGHDT and CDR2 as YYEEEE. V was cut by 3 bases and J by 8 bases, with 8 bases left in between.

CDR3 protein: CATKGTGHITDTQYF. In DNA form, the CDR3 reads TGTGCCACCAAGGGGACAGGGCACATCACAGATACGCAGTATTTT. The chain is built from TRBV24-1 and TRBJ2-3; 9 bases map to TRBD1. V gave up 8 bases and J gave up 2 bases; unmatched junction bases: 7. The CDR3 totals 15 residues. CDR1 is KGHDR and CDR2 is SFDVKD in the germline V gene.

This clone has just a few counts. The chain uses TRBV13 and TRBJ2-2; 7 bases agree with TRBD1. There are 13 residues in the CDR3. Germline V lookup: CDR1 PRHDT, CDR2 FYEKMQ (reference sequence). The J segment lost 7 bases and the V segment lost 4 bases, leaving 3 bases of the junction unmatched. The CDR3, as DNA: TGTGCCAGCAGCTCACAGGGGATCGGGGAGCTGTTTTTT. This gives the protein CASSSQGIGELFF.

The chain joins TRBV9 to TRBJ1-1; D may be TRBD1 (6 bases). This CDR3 contains 15 residues. Germline V gene sequence: CDR1 SGDLS, CDR2 YYNGEE. Trimming took 0 bases from V and 1 from J, leaving 10 bases between them. DNA for the CDR3: TGTGCCAGCAGCGTAGGCAGGGGACAGAACACTGAAGCTTTCTTT. Its translation: CASSVGRGQNTEAFF.

This rearrangement joins TRBV7-8 to TRBJ1-2; weak D call: TRBD1 (5 bases). Trimming stripped 4 bases from V and 2 bases from J, with 14 bases between. Germline-derived CDR1 and CDR2 are SGHVS and FQNEAQ. The CDR3 totals 15 residues. CDR3 DNA: TGTGCCAGCAGCTCCCAGGGTCCCGTAAACTATGGCTACACCTTC. The encoded protein is CASSSQGPVNYGYTF. Looking up the rest from reference TRBV7-8 and TRBJ1-2 gives the full variable domain: GAGVSQSPRYKVAKRGQDVALRCDPISGHVSLFWYQQALGQGPEFLTYFQNEAQLDKSGLPSDRFFAERPEGSVSTLKIQRTQQEDSAVYLCASSSQGPVNYGYTFGSGTRLTVV.

This chain connects TRBV11-2 to TRBJ2-1; D might be TRBD2 (5 bases). Germline CDR1 reads SGHAT; CDR2 reads FQNNGV. The CDR3 runs to 16 residues. Trimming took off 2 bases at V and 0 bases at J, with 11 bases between the two ends. CDR3 amino acids: CASSLSRGSSYNEQFF. As DNA, the CDR3 is TGTGCCAGCAGCTTAAGTCGGGGAAGCTCCTACAATGAGCAGTTCTTC.

V gene TRBV5-1 combines with J gene TRBJ1-2; D unclear. Looked up from germline, CDR1 is SGHRS and CDR2 is YFSETQ. This CDR3 is 15 amino acids long. Trimming took 0 bases from V and 1 from J, leaving 10 bases between them. CDR3 DNA sequence: TGCGCCAGCAGCTTGGAGATCTCCGGTAACTATGGCTACACCTTC. It codes for CASSLEISGNYGYTF.

The rearrangement links TRBV6-6 to TRBJ1-2; a possible D gene is TRBD1 (5 bases). This CDR3 spans 14 amino acids. Deletions cut 2 bases from V and 4 bases from J, with 11 bases between. CDR1 MNHNY and CDR2 SVGAGI come from the germline V gene (reference sequence). CDR3 nucleotide sequence: TGTGCCAGCAGTTACACTGACAGAGCCTATGGCTACACCTTC. Protein: CASSYTDRAYGYTF.

V is TRBV4-2 and J is TRBJ2-6; TRBD1 matches 9 bases. The CDR3 spans 17 residues. V lost 4 bases and J lost 0; bases outside the gene matches: 4. CDR1 and CDR2 (germline): LGHNA, YNFKEQ. For the CDR3, the DNA is TGTGCCAGCAGCCCCCAGACAGGGGGCTCTGGGGCCAACGTCCTGACTTTC. Its translation is CASSPQTGGSGANVLTF.

The chain recombines TRBV28 with TRBJ2-3; the match to TRBD1 covers 9 bases. The V segment lost 3 bases and the J segment 1 base; nucleotides outside the gene matches: 11. This CDR3 region has 18 residues. Per germline, CDR1 MDHEN and CDR2 SYDVKM. CDR3 sequence reads: CASSLAGLGDRGTDTQYF. CDR3 nucleotides: TGTGCCAGCAGTTTGGCCGGTTTGGGGGACAGGGGCACAGATACGCAGTATTTT.